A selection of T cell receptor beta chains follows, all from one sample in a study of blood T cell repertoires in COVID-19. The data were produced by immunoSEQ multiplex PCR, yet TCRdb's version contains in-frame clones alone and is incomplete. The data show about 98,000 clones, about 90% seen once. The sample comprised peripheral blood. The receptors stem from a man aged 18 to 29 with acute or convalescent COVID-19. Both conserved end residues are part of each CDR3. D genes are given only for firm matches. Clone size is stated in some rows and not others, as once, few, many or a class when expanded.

CDR3aa: CASSLGQGRNEQFF
CDR3nt: TGTGCCAGCAGCTTGGGACAGGGTAGGAATGAGCAGTTCTTC
abundance: .
len: 14
j_gene: TRBJ2-1
d_gene: TRBD1
v_gene: TRBV7-9

CDR3aa: CASSEYTGTRAEAFF
CDR3nt: TGTGCCAGCAGTGAATATACCGGGACTAGGGCCGAAGCTTTCTTT
abundance: .
len: 15
j_gene: TRBJ1-1
d_gene: .
v_gene: TRBV25-1

CDR3aa: CASSGQVIETGELFF
CDR3nt: TGCGCCAGCAGCGGACAGGTGATTGAGACCGGGGAGCTGTTTTTT
abundance: once
len: 15
j_gene: TRBJ2-2
d_gene: TRBD1
v_gene: TRBV5-1

CDR3aa: CASSPSRRGETQYF
CDR3nt: TGCGCCAGCAGCCCCTCTCGGAGGGGAGAGACCCAGTACTTC
abundance: .
len: 14
j_gene: TRBJ2-5
d_gene: .
v_gene: TRBV5-1

CDR3aa: CATRGQVNTGELFF
CDR3nt: TGTGCCACCCGGGGACAGGTGAACACCGGGGAGCTGTTTTTT
abundance: .
len: 14
j_gene: TRBJ2-2
d_gene: TRBD1
v_gene: TRBV19

CDR3aa: CASSWTGGEAFF
CDR3nt: TGTGCCAGCAGCTGGACAGGGGGCGAAGCTTTCTTT
abundance: .
len: 12
j_gene: TRBJ1-1
d_gene: TRBD1
v_gene: TRBV3-1/TRBV3-2

CDR3aa: CASSLRDSLTDTQYF
CDR3nt: TGCGCCAGCAGCCTCCGGGATTCCCTCACAGATACGCAGTATTTT
abundance: .
len: 15
j_gene: TRBJ2-3
d_gene: .
v_gene: TRBV5-1

CDR3aa: CASSPRTSGSISNEQFF
CDR3nt: TGTGCCAGCAGCCCCCGGACTAGCGGGAGTATAAGCAATGAGCAGTTCTTC
abundance: .
len: 17
j_gene: TRBJ2-1
d_gene: TRBD2
v_gene: TRBV7-8

CDR3aa: CASSLVEGSNEQFF
CDR3nt: TGCGCCAGCAGCTTGGTGGAGGGTAGCAATGAGCAGTTCTTC
abundance: .
len: 14
j_gene: TRBJ2-1
d_gene: .
v_gene: TRBV5-1

CDR3aa: CASSQGGPSSPLHF
CDR3nt: TGCGCCAGCAGCCAAGGTGGTCCTAGTTCACCCCTCCACTTT
abundance: .
len: 14
j_gene: TRBJ1-6
d_gene: .
v_gene: TRBV4-1

CDR3aa: CASSDPKSGKPYNEQFF
CDR3nt: TGTGCCAGCAGTGACCCCAAAAGCGGGAAACCCTACAATGAGCAGTTCTTC
abundance: once
len: 17
j_gene: TRBJ2-1
d_gene: TRBD2
v_gene: TRBV6-1

CDR3aa: CASSHSGTVNEKLFF
CDR3nt: TGTGCCAGCAGCCACTCAGGGACAGTTAATGAAAAACTGTTTTTT
abundance: .
len: 15
j_gene: TRBJ1-4
d_gene: TRBD1
v_gene: TRBV3-1/TRBV3-2

CDR3aa: CASSLSPGTYNEKLFF
CDR3nt: TGTGCCAGCAGTTTATCCCCCGGGACATATAATGAAAAACTGTTTTTT
abundance: .
len: 16
j_gene: TRBJ1-4
d_gene: .
v_gene: TRBV27

CDR3aa: CASNGQGMAEAFF
CDR3nt: TGTGCCAGTAACGGACAGGGTATGGCTGAAGCTTTCTTT
abundance: .
len: 13
j_gene: TRBJ1-1
d_gene: TRBD1
v_gene: TRBV19

CDR3aa: CASTVGANYGYTF
CDR3nt: TGTGCCAGCACGGTCGGGGCTAACTATGGCTACACCTTC
abundance: .
len: 13
j_gene: TRBJ1-2
d_gene: .
v_gene: TRBV5-6

CDR3aa: CASSRDRGVGYTF
CDR3nt: TGTGCCAGCAGCAGGGACAGGGGAGTTGGCTACACCTTC
abundance: .
len: 13
j_gene: TRBJ1-2
d_gene: TRBD1
v_gene: TRBV7-2

CDR3aa: CASRDPRKRDVGYTF
CDR3nt: TGTGCCAGCAGGGATCCGCGTAAGAGGGATGTCGGCTACACCTTC
abundance: .
len: 15
j_gene: TRBJ1-2
d_gene: .
v_gene: TRBV11-2

CDR3aa: CASSQGLPNTEAFF
CDR3nt: TGTGCCAGTTCACAGGGCCTCCCCAACACTGAAGCTTTCTTT
abundance: once
len: 14
j_gene: TRBJ1-1
d_gene: .
v_gene: TRBV2

CDR3aa: CASSLVGGGYGYTF
CDR3nt: TGTGCCAGTAGCCTCGTAGGGGGCGGCTATGGCTACACCTTC
abundance: .
len: 14
j_gene: TRBJ1-2
d_gene: TRBD1
v_gene: TRBV19

CDR3aa: CASSLGLSAGDEQYF
CDR3nt: TGTGCCAGCAGCCTGGGACTCTCTGCGGGGGACGAGCAGTACTTC
abundance: once
len: 15
j_gene: TRBJ2-7
d_gene: TRBD2
v_gene: TRBV14

CDR3aa: CASSSGLAGGPLNTQYF
CDR3nt: TGCGCCAGCAGCTCGGGACTAGCGGGGGGGCCGTTAAATACGCAGTATTTT
abundance: .
len: 17
j_gene: TRBJ2-3
d_gene: TRBD2
v_gene: TRBV5-1

CDR3aa: CASSYTGGRSGNTIYF
CDR3nt: TGTGCCAGCAGTTACACAGGGGGGAGATCTGGAAACACCATATATTTT
abundance: .
len: 16
j_gene: TRBJ1-3
d_gene: TRBD1
v_gene: TRBV2

CDR3aa: CASSQDSRLAGVRYTDTQYF
CDR3nt: TGTGCCAGCAGCCAAGATAGTCGCCTAGCGGGGGTACGCTACACAGATACGCAGTATTTT
abundance: .
len: 20
j_gene: TRBJ2-3
d_gene: TRBD2
v_gene: TRBV4-2

CDR3aa: CASRSLQGDYGYTF
CDR3nt: TGTGCCAGCAGAAGCCTACAGGGGGACTATGGCTACACCTTC
abundance: .
len: 14
j_gene: TRBJ1-2
d_gene: TRBD1
v_gene: TRBV5-5

CDR3aa: CASSPGTGAYSMFF
CDR3nt: TGTGCCAGCAGCCCGGGGACAGGGGCCTATTCAATGTTTTTT
abundance: .
len: 14
j_gene: TRBJ1-4
d_gene: TRBD1
v_gene: TRBV9

CDR3aa: CASSLDRGGYTF
CDR3nt: TGTGCCAGCAGTTTGGACAGGGGTGGCTACACCTTC
abundance: .
len: 12
j_gene: TRBJ1-2
d_gene: TRBD1
v_gene: TRBV5-6

CDR3aa: CASSRGLAGVNEQFF
CDR3nt: TGTGCCAGCAGCAGAGGACTAGCGGGGGTTAATGAGCAGTTCTTC
abundance: once
len: 15
j_gene: TRBJ2-1
d_gene: TRBD2
v_gene: TRBV5-5

CDR3aa: CASSGGTGGQGAVYEQYF
CDR3nt: TGTGCCAGTAGTGGCGGGACAGGGGGCCAAGGTGCCGTCTACGAGCAGTACTTC
abundance: .
len: 18
j_gene: TRBJ2-7
d_gene: TRBD1
v_gene: TRBV19

CDR3aa: CASGGPSVTNYGYTF
CDR3nt: TGTGCCAGCGGAGGTCCATCCGTTACTAACTATGGCTACACCTTC
abundance: .
len: 15
j_gene: TRBJ1-2
d_gene: .
v_gene: TRBV2

CDR3aa: CASSYFGGTDTQYF
CDR3nt: TGTGCCAGCAGTTACTTTGGGGGGACAGATACGCAGTATTTT
abundance: .
len: 14
j_gene: TRBJ2-3
d_gene: .
v_gene: TRBV6-5

CDR3aa: CASSPHLRQGGPNEKLFF
CDR3nt: TGTGCCAGCAGCCCCCATTTAAGGCAGGGAGGACCTAATGAAAAACTGTTTTTT
abundance: .
len: 18
j_gene: TRBJ1-4
d_gene: .
v_gene: TRBV7-6

CDR3aa: CASSFAQGTLYEQYF
CDR3nt: TGTGCCAGCAGTTTCGCGCAGGGTACTCTATACGAGCAGTACTTC
abundance: .
len: 15
j_gene: TRBJ2-7
d_gene: .
v_gene: TRBV27

CDR3aa: CASSKQDNEQFF
CDR3nt: TGTGCCAGCAGCAAACAGGACAATGAGCAGTTCTTC
abundance: .
len: 12
j_gene: TRBJ2-1
d_gene: .
v_gene: TRBV9

CDR3aa: CASSLSSDFEVFF
CDR3nt: TGTGCCAGCAGTTTAAGTTCGGACTTCGAGGTGTTTTTC
abundance: .
len: 13
j_gene: TRBJ1-5
d_gene: .
v_gene: TRBV12-3/TRBV12-4

CDR3aa: CASSPRRGQDYGYTF
CDR3nt: TGTGCCAGCTCACCACGGAGGGGGCAGGACTATGGCTACACCTTC
abundance: .
len: 15
j_gene: TRBJ1-2
d_gene: TRBD1
v_gene: TRBV18

CDR3aa: CASSLGQGTTEAFF
CDR3nt: TGCGCCAGCAGCTTGGGGCAGGGAACCACTGAAGCTTTCTTT
abundance: .
len: 14
j_gene: TRBJ1-1
d_gene: .
v_gene: TRBV5-1

CDR3aa: CATRGQGVSTEAFF
CDR3nt: TGTGCCACCCGAGGACAGGGGGTGAGCACTGAAGCTTTCTTT
abundance: .
len: 14
j_gene: TRBJ1-1
d_gene: TRBD1
v_gene: TRBV24-1

CDR3aa: CASSLAQGTDTQYF
CDR3nt: TGCGCCAGCAGCTTGGCACAGGGTACAGATACGCAGTATTTT
abundance: .
len: 14
j_gene: TRBJ2-3
d_gene: .
v_gene: TRBV5-1

CDR3aa: CASSTGTSGYTGELFF
CDR3nt: TGCGCCAGCAGTACCGGGACTAGCGGGTACACCGGGGAGCTGTTTTTT
abundance: .
len: 16
j_gene: TRBJ2-2
d_gene: TRBD2
v_gene: TRBV5-1

CDR3aa: CASSSDREVKPQHF
CDR3nt: TGTGCCAGCAGCTCCGACAGGGAGGTTAAGCCCCAGCATTTT
abundance: .
len: 14
j_gene: TRBJ1-5
d_gene: TRBD1
v_gene: TRBV7-9

CDR3aa: CSASMAGKRYNEQFF
CDR3nt: TGCAGTGCTAGTATGGCAGGGAAACGGTACAATGAGCAGTTCTTC
abundance: .
len: 15
j_gene: TRBJ2-1
d_gene: .
v_gene: TRBV20-1

CDR3aa: CASSRTRSYNEQFF
CDR3nt: TGTGCCAGCAGCCGGACTAGATCCTACAATGAGCAGTTCTTC
abundance: .
len: 14
j_gene: TRBJ2-1
d_gene: TRBD2
v_gene: TRBV7-2

CDR3aa: CASSLDREGVGGYTF
CDR3nt: TGTGCCAGCAGCTTGGACAGGGAGGGCGTGGGTGGCTACACCTTC
abundance: .
len: 15
j_gene: TRBJ1-2
d_gene: .
v_gene: TRBV5-4

CDR3aa: CASSSAGHSYEQYF
CDR3nt: TGTGCCAGCAGCTCAGCGGGACACTCCTACGAGCAGTACTTC
abundance: .
len: 14
j_gene: TRBJ2-7
d_gene: .
v_gene: TRBV7-9

CDR3aa: CASSSGLAGFTDTQYF
CDR3nt: TGTGCCAGCAGTTCGGGACTAGCGGGATTCACAGATACGCAGTATTTT
abundance: .
len: 16
j_gene: TRBJ2-3
d_gene: TRBD2
v_gene: TRBV14

CDR3aa: CASSVGPGQRNSPLHF
CDR3nt: TGTGCCAGCAGCGTAGGACCGGGACAGCGGAATTCACCCCTCCACTTT
abundance: .
len: 16
j_gene: TRBJ1-6
d_gene: TRBD1
v_gene: TRBV9

CDR3aa: CASTVIADSSPNYGYTF
CDR3nt: TGTGCCAGCACCGTAATTGCGGACAGCTCACCTAACTATGGCTACACCTTC
abundance: few
len: 17
j_gene: TRBJ1-2
d_gene: .
v_gene: TRBV9

CDR3aa: CASSFWGGVRYEQYF
CDR3nt: TGTGCCAGCAGTTTTTGGGGAGGGGTTCGGTACGAGCAGTACTTC
abundance: .
len: 15
j_gene: TRBJ2-7
d_gene: TRBD2
v_gene: TRBV27

CDR3aa: CASSPRTKSSYEQYF
CDR3nt: TGTGCCAGCTCACCGAGGACAAAGAGCTCCTACGAGCAGTACTTC
abundance: .
len: 15
j_gene: TRBJ2-7
d_gene: .
v_gene: TRBV18

CDR3aa: CASSLEDRETDTQYF
CDR3nt: TGCGCCAGCAGCTTGGAGGACAGGGAAACAGATACGCAGTATTTT
abundance: few
len: 15
j_gene: TRBJ2-3
d_gene: TRBD1
v_gene: TRBV5-1

CDR3aa: CASSFPGVTEAFF
CDR3nt: TGTGCCAGCAGTTTCCCGGGGGTCACTGAAGCTTTCTTT
abundance: .
len: 13
j_gene: TRBJ1-1
d_gene: .
v_gene: TRBV27